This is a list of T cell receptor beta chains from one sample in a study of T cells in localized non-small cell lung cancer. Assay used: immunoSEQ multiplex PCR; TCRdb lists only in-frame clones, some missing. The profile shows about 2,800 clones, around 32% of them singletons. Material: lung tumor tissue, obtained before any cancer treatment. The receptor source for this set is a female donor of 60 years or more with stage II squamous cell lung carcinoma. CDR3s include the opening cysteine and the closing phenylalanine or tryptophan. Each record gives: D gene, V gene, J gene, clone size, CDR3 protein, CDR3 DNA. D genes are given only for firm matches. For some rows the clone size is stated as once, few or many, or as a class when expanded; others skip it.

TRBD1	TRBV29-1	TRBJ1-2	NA	CSVEQGAKGYTF	TGCAGCGTTGAACAGGGGGCTAAGGGCTACACCTTC
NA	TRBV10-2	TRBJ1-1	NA	CASSWDIENTEAFF	TGCGCCAGCAGTTGGGACATCGAAAACACTGAAGCTTTCTTT
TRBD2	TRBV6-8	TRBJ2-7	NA	CASISGGAAYEQYF	TGTGCCAGCATAAGCGGGGGGGCCGCCTACGAGCAGTACTTC
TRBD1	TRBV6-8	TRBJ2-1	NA	CASSYGSITGVQGNEQFF	TGTGCCAGCAGTTACGGGTCCATTACAGGGGTACAAGGCAATGAGCAGTTCTTC
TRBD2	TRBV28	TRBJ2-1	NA	CASNPSSGSIGNEQFF	TGTGCCAGTAATCCCTCTAGCGGGAGTATCGGGAATGAGCAGTTCTTC
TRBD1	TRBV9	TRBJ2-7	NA	CASSVRPGTGGGEQYF	TGTGCCAGCAGTGTACGTCCCGGGACAGGGGGCGGCGAGCAGTACTTC
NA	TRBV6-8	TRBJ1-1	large	CAISGETENTEAFF	TGTGCCATCAGTGGGGAGACAGAAAACACTGAAGCTTTCTTT
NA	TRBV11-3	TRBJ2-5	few	CASSFTGTGQETQYF	TGTGCCAGCAGCTTCACAGGGACGGGCCAAGAGACCCAGTACTTC
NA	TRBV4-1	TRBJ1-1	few	CASSQDEVEAFF	TGCGCCAGCAGCCAAGATGAGGTTGAAGCTTTCTTT
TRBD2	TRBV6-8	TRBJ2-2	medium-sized	CASSYSPGLAGGGTGELFF	TGTGCCAGCAGTTACTCTCCGGGACTAGCGGGGGGCGGGACCGGGGAGCTGTTTTTT
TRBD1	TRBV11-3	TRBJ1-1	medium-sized	CASSLVPPGGNNPNTEAFF	TGTGCCAGCAGCTTAGTTCCTCCAGGGGGGAATAACCCGAACACTGAAGCTTTCTTT
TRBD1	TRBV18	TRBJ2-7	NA	CASSPPGTARKLLGQYF	TGTGCCAGCTCACCACCGGGGACAGCCCGTAAACTCCTAGGGCAGTACTTC
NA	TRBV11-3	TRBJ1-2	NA	CASSLDPPNYGYTF	TGTGCCAGCAGCCTGGACCCACCTAACTATGGCTACACCTTC
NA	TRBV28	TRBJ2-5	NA	CASSNPLGLRETQYF	TGTGCCAGCAGTAATCCCCTGGGTCTCAGAGAGACCCAGTACTTC
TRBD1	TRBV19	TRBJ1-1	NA	CASSPGQGNTEAFF	TGTGCCAGTAGTCCGGGACAGGGGAACACTGAAGCTTTCTTT
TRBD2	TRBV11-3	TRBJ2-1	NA	CASSRGGGQVEQFF	TGTGCCAGCAGCCGCGGGGGGGGCCAAGTTGAGCAGTTCTTC
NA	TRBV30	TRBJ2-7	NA	CACPTGRSSYEQYF	TGTGCCTGCCCAACAGGCAGGAGCTCCTACGAGCAGTACTTC
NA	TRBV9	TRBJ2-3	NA	CASSRGGKITDTQYF	TGTGCCAGCTCTCGGGGTGGGAAGATCACAGATACGCAGTATTTT
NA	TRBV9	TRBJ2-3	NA	CASSVQGLNTDTQYF	TGTGCCAGCAGCGTACAGGGTTTGAACACAGATACGCAGTATTTT
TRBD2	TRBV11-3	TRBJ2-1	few	CASSYGTSGGLQNEQFF	TGTGCCAGCAGCTACGGGACTAGCGGGGGCCTACAGAATGAGCAGTTCTTC
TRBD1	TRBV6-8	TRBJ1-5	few	CASSYPGGNNQPQHF	TGTGCCAGCAGTTACCCAGGGGGCAACAATCAGCCCCAGCATTTT
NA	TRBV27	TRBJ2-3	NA	CASSLSVGGADTQYF	TGTGCCAGCAGTTTATCGGTAGGGGGAGCAGATACGCAGTATTTT
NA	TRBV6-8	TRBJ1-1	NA	CASINFGMNTEAFF	TGTGCCAGCATAAACTTCGGGATGAACACTGAAGCTTTCTTT
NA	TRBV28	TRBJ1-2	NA	CASNSGQGNYGYTF	TGTGCCAGCAACTCGGGGCAGGGCAACTATGGCTACACCTTC
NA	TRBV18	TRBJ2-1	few	CASSQNLDYFFHNEQFF	TGTGCCAGCTCACAAAATCTGGACTATTTCTTCCACAATGAGCAGTTCTTC
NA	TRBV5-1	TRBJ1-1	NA	CASRGGIQNTEAFF	TGCGCCAGCAGGGGTGGGATTCAGAACACTGAAGCTTTCTTT
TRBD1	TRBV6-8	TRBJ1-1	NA	CASRGGQVNTEAFF	TGTGCCAGTCGGGGGGGACAGGTAAACACTGAAGCTTTCTTT
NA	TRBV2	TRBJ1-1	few	CASRGDTEDTEAFF	TGTGCCAGTAGGGGGGACACAGAGGACACTGAAGCTTTCTTT
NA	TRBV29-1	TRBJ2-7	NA	CSVEESIRGRYEQYF	TGCAGCGTTGAAGAATCAATCCGGGGGCGGTACGAGCAGTACTTC
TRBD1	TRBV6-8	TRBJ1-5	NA	CASSYSPPGQGASNQPQHF	TGTGCCAGCAGTTACTCGCCGCCGGGACAGGGGGCGAGCAATCAGCCCCAGCATTTT
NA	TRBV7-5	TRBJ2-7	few	CASRLETRASYEQYF	TGTGCCAGCAGACTTGAGACTAGGGCATCCTACGAGCAGTACTTC
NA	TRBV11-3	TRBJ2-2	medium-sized	CASHPGTGDTGELFF	TGTGCCAGCCATCCCGGGACTGGGGACACCGGGGAGCTGTTTTTT
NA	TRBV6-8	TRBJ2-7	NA	CASSYSTLGGAYEQYF	TGTGCCAGCAGTTACTCGACTCTAGGCGGGGCCTACGAGCAGTACTTC
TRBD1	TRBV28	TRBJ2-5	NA	CASSFLGQGKGETQYF	TGTGCCAGCAGTTTTCTGGGACAGGGGAAGGGAGAGACCCAGTACTTC
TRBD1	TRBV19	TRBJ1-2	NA	CASSILGTDGYTF	TGTGCCAGTAGTATTCTCGGGACAGATGGCTACACCTTC
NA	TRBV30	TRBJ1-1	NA	CAWSYQDSRSSEAFF	TGTGCCTGGAGTTACCAGGACAGTCGTAGCTCTGAAGCTTTCTTT
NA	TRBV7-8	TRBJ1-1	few	CASSLSAGNEAFF	TGTGCCAGCAGCTTATCGGCAGGTAATGAAGCTTTCTTT
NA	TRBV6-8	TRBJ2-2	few	CASSDYDSTGELFF	TGTGCCAGCAGTGATTACGACAGCACCGGGGAGCTGTTTTTT
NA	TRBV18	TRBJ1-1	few	CASSPPSKNTEAFF	TGTGCCAGCTCACCACCGAGCAAGAACACTGAAGCTTTCTTT
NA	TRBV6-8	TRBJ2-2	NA	CASSSYREVTGELFF	TGTGCCAGCAGTTCCTACAGGGAGGTCACCGGGGAGCTGTTTTTT
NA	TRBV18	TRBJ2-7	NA	CASGDQWTSEQYF	TGTGCCAGCGGGGACCAATGGACCTCCGAGCAGTACTTC